The T cell receptor (beta chain) under discussion was sequenced for a study of blood T cell repertoires in COVID-19. At the level of the study: The United States, Italy and Spain supplied acute and convalescent COVID-19 samples.

V lost 2 bases and J 5 bases, leaving 9 bases between the germline ends. The CDR3 consists of 13 residues. Germline V gene lookup returns CDR1 SEHNR and CDR2 FQNEAQ (reference sequence). Study processing details: Estimation of nucleated cell counts was performed using reference gene primer amplification. TCRdb's copy holds only in-frame clones and misses some; the assay was immunoSEQ multiplex PCR. V and J calls and clone size are copied from that table; D and trimming were computed from the DNA. The repertoire holds roughly 200,000 clones, with around 80% as singletons. The clonotype originates from a human donor in a cohort sampled during active COVID-19. The sequencing sample was made of peripheral blood. This rearrangement joins TRBV7-9 to TRBJ1-1, with D unclear. DNA for the CDR3: TGTGCCAGCAGCTTAATAGCGGAGACTGAAGCTTTCTTT. Amino acids: CASSLIAETEAFF.